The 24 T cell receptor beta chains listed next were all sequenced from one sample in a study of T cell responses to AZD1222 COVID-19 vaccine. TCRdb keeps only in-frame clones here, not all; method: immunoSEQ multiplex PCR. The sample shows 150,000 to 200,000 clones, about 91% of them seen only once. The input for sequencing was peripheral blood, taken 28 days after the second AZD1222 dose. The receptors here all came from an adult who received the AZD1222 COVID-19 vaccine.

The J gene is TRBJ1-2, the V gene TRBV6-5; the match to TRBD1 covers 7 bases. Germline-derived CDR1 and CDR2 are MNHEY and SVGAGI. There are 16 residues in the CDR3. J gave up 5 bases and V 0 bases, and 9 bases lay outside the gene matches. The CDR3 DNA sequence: TGTGCCAGCAGTTACTCGGGGGGACAGCTTCTGTATGGCTACACCTTC. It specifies CASSYSGGQLLYGYTF.

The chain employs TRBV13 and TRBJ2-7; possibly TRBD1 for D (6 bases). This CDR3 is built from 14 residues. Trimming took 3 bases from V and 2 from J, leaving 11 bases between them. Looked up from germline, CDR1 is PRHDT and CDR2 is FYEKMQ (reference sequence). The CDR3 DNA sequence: TGTGCCAGCAGCTTGGGACAAGCGACCTACGAGCAGTACTTC. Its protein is CASSLGQATYEQYF.

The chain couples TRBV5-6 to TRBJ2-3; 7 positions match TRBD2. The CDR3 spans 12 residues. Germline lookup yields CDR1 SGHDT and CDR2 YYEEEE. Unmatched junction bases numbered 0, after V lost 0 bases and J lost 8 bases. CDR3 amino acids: CASSLASGTQYF. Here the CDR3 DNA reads TGTGCCAGCAGCTTGGCTAGCGGTACGCAGTATTTT. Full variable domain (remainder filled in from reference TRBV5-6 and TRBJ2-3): DAGVTQSPTHLIKTRGQQVTLRCSPKSGHDTVSWYQQALGQGPQFIFQYYEEEERQRGNFPDRFSGHQFPNYSSELNVNALLLGDSALYLCASSLASGTQYFGPGTRLTVL.

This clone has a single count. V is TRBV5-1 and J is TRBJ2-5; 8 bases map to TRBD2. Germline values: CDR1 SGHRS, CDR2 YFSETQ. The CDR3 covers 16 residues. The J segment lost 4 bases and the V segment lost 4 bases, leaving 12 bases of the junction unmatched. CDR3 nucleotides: TGCGCCAGCAGCCCCCCCTCGGGAGGGGGAGGAGAGACCCAGTACTTC. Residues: CASSPPSGGGGETQYF.

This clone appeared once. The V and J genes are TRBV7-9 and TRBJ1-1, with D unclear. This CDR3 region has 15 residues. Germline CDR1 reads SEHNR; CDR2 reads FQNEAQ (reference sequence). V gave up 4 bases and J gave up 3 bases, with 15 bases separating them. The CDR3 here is CASSSHLDGYTEAFF. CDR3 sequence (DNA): TGTGCCAGCAGCTCCCACTTAGATGGGTACACTGAAGCTTTCTTT.

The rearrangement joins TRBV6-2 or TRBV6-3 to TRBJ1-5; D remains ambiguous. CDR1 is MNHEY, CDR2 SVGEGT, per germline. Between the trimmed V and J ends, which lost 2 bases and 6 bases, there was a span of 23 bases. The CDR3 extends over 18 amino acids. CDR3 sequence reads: CASSYHIRLLPGFQPQHF. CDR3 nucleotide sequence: TGTGCCAGCAGTTACCACATTCGCCTACTCCCCGGGTTTCAGCCCCAGCATTTT.

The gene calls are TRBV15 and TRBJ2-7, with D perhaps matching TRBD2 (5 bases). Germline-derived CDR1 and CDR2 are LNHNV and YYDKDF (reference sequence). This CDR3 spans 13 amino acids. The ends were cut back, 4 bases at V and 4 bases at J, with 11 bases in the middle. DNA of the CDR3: TGTGCCACCAGCACCGACCGGGGATACGAGCAGTACTTC. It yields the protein CATSTDRGYEQYF. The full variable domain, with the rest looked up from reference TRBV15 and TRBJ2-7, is DAMVIQNPRYQVTQFGKPVTLSCSQTLNHNVMYWYQQKSSQAPKLLFHYYDKDFNNEADTPDNFQSRRPNTSFCFLDIRSPGLGDTAMYLCATSTDRGYEQYFGPGTRLTVT.

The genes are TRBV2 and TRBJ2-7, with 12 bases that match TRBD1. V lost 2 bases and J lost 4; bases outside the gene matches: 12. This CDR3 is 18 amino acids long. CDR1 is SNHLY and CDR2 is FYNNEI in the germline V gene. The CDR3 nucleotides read TGTGCCAGCAGTGAAAGGTTGGGACAGGGGGCTAACTCATACGAGCAGTACTTC. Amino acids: CASSERLGQGANSYEQYF.

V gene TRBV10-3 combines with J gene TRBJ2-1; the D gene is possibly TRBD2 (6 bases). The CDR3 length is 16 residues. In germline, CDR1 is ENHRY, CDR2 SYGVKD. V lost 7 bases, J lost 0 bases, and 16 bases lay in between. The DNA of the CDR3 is TGTGCCATCAAAGGGGACGGGAGTAGCTCCTACAATGAGCAGTTCTTC. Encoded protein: CAIKGDGSSSYNEQFF.

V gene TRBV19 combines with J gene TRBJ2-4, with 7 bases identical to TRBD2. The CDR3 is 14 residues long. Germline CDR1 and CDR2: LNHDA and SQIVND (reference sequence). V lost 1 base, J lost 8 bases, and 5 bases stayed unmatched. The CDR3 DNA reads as TGTGCCAGTAGTATAGCGGGGGGAGTAGACATTCAGTACTTC. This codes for CASSIAGGVDIQYF.

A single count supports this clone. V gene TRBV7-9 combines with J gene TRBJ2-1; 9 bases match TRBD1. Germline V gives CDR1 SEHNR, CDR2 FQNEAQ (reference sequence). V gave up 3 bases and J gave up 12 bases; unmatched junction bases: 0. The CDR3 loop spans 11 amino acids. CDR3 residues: CASSLDRGQFF. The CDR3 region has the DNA TGTGCCAGCAGCTTGGACAGGGGGCAGTTCTTC. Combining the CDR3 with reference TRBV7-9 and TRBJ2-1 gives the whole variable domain DTGVSQNPRHKITKRGQNVTFRCDPISEHNRLYWYRQTLGQGPEFLTYFQNEAQLEKSRLLSDRFSAERPKGSFSTLEIQRTEQGDSAMYLCASSLDRGQFFGPGTRLTVL.

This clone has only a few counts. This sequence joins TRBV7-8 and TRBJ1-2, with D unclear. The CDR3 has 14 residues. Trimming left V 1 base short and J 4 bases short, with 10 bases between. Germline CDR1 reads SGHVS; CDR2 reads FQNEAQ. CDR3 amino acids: CASSLVEGFYGYTF. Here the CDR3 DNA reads TGTGCCAGCAGCTTAGTCGAGGGCTTCTATGGCTACACCTTC.

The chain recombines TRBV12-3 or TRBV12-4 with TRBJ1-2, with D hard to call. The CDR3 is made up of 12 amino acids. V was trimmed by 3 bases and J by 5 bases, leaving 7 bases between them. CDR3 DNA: TGTGCCAGCAGTTTGGTACAGTATGGCTACACCTTC. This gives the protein CASSLVQYGYTF.

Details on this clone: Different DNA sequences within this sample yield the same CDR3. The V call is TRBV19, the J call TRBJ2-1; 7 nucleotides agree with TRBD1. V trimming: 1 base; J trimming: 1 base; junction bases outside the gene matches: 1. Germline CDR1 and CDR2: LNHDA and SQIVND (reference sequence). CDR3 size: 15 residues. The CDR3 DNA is TGTGCCAGTAGTATAGCAGGGGGATCCTACAATGAGCAGTTCTTC. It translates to CASSIAGGSYNEQFF.

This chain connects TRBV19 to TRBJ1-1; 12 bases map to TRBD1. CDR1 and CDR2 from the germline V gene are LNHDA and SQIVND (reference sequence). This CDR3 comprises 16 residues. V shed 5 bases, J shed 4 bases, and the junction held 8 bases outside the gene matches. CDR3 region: CASSRRDRGPSTEAFF. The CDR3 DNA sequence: TGTGCCAGTAGTCGACGGGACAGGGGGCCAAGCACTGAAGCTTTCTTT.

The DNA of the CDR3 is TGTGCCAGCAGCTTGGGGGTTGGGGTTGCTGAAGCTTTCTTT. It encodes CASSLGVGVAEAFF. This chain links TRBV5-4 with TRBJ1-1, with D hard to call. The CDR3 loop spans 14 amino acids. Germline V gene sequence: CDR1 SGHNT, CDR2 YYREEE (reference sequence). The V end was cut by 0 bases, the J end by 6 bases, with 12 bases between.

CDR3 loop: CASSSGQGVEQYF. DNA for the CDR3: TGTGCCAGCAGCTCGGGACAGGGAGTCGAGCAGTACTTC. V gene TRBV5-6 combines with J gene TRBJ2-7; 9 positions match TRBD1. The CDR3 covers 13 residues. Trimming cost V 3 bases and J 6 bases; bases outside gene matches: 4. In germline, CDR1 is SGHDT, CDR2 YYEEEE.

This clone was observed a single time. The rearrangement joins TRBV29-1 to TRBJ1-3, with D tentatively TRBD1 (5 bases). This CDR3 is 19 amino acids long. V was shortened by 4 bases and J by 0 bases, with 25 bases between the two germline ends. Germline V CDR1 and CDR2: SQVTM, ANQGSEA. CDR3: CSVAVSGLQGTASGNTIYF. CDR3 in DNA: TGCAGCGTTGCGGTGTCCGGCCTCCAGGGAACAGCCTCTGGAAACACCATATATTTT. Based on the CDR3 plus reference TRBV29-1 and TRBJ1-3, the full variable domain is SAVISQKPSRDICQRGTSLTIQCQVDSQVTMMFWYRQQPGQSLTLIATANQGSEATYESGFVIDKFPISRPNLTFSTLTVSNMSPEDSSIYLCSVAVSGLQGTASGNTIYFGEGSWLTVV.

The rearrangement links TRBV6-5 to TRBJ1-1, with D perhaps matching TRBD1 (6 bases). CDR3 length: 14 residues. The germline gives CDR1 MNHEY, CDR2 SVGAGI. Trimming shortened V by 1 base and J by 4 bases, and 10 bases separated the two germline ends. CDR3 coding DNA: TGTGCCAGCAGTTACTGGAGGGGGGGCACTGAAGCTTTCTTT. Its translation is CASSYWRGGTEAFF.

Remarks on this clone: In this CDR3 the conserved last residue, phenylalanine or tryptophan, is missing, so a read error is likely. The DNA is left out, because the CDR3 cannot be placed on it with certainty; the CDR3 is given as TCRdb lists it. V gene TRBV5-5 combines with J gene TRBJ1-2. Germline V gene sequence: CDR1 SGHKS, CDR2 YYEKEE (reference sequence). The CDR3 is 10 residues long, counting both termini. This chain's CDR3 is CASSLESEGY.

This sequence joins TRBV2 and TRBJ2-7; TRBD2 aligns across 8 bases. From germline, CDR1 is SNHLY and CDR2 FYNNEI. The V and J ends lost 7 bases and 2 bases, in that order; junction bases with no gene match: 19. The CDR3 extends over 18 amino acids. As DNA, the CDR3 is TGTGCCAGCACCCAGGGGCGACTTGGCGGGAGGCACCCCTACGAGCAGTACTTC. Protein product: CASTQGRLGGRHPYEQYF.

In DNA, the CDR3 is TGTGCCAGCAGCTCAAACGGACAGGGCGACTACGAGCAGTACTTC. This translates into CASSSNGQGDYEQYF. This chain connects TRBV7-9 to TRBJ2-7, with TRBD1 matching over 8 bases. V lost 4 bases and J lost 3; bases outside the gene matches: 8. Germline V gene sequence: CDR1 SEHNR, CDR2 FQNEAQ (reference sequence). The CDR3 extends over 15 amino acids.

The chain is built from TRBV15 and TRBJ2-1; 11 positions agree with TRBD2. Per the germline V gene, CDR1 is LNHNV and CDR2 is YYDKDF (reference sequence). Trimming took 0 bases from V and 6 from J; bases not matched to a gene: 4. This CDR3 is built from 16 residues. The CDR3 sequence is CATSRDFSGGANEQFF. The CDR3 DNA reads TGTGCCACCAGCAGAGATTTTAGCGGGGGGGCCAATGAGCAGTTCTTC.

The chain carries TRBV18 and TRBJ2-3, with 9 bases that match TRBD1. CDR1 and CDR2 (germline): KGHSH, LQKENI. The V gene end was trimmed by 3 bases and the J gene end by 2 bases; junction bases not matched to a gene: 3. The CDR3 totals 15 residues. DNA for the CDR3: TGTGCCAGCTCACCGATACAGGGGGCCACAGATACGCAGTATTTT. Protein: CASSPIQGATDTQYF.